Here is one TCR beta chain with its context. The CDR3 has 14 residues. The J segment lost 0 bases and the V segment lost 5 bases, leaving 3 bases of the junction unmatched. CDR1 is SGHTA and CDR2 is FQGNSA in the germline V gene. The sample belongs to a study of blood T cell repertoires in COVID-19. At the level of the study: Acute and convalescent COVID-19 samples came from the United States, Italy and Spain. PBMCs, B-cell-depleted T cells, or T cells provided the cDNA or gDNA that made up the material.

Original processing methods: Amplification of reference gene primers was used by the study to estimate nucleated cell counts. TCRdb's copy holds only in-frame clones and misses some; the assay was immunoSEQ multiplex PCR. V and J calls and clone size come straight from that table; D and trimming were deduced from the DNA. The data show 100,000 or so clones, about three quarters seen once. Sequencing used peripheral blood. The chain joins TRBV7-2 to TRBJ2-7; 8 bases line up with TRBD1. The sequence came from a woman between 65 and 79 years old with acute or convalescent COVID-19. The CDR3: CASSQDRASYEQYF. The DNA for the CDR3 is TGTGCCAGCAGCCAGGACAGGGCCTCCTACGAGCAGTACTTC.